This TCR beta chain was profiled in a study of cytomegalovirus exposure and HLA in healthy donors. Study outcomes and limitations: The tendency of first-cohort TCR clusters to co-occur in the 120 validation repertoires was identified by a subsequent analysis. Associated with cytomegalovirus, according to the listing, were some 150 TCR beta chains. Reports indicated that the classifier achieved high specificity and sensitivity in diagnosing cytomegalovirus status.

TCRdb's table, derived via immunoSEQ multiplex PCR, lists solely in-frame clones and lacks some. The data contain more than 100,000 clones, 88% of them seen just once; the ten biggest clones take up roughly 1.4%. V gave up 5 bases and J gave up 10 bases, with 17 bases separating them. CDR1 and CDR2 from the germline V gene are SGHVS and FNYEAQ. CDR3 length: 13 amino acids. A word on this clone: The antigen remains unidentified.

Material for sequencing was PBMCs. V usage is TRBV7-6 and J usage is TRBJ1-1; D not certain. The TCR comes from a man in his thirties or forties in good health and CMV-seronegative. The CDR3 sequence is CASSRGSTFGAFF. In DNA form, the CDR3 reads TGTGCCAGCAGCCGGGGAAGTACCTTTGGAGCTTTCTTT.